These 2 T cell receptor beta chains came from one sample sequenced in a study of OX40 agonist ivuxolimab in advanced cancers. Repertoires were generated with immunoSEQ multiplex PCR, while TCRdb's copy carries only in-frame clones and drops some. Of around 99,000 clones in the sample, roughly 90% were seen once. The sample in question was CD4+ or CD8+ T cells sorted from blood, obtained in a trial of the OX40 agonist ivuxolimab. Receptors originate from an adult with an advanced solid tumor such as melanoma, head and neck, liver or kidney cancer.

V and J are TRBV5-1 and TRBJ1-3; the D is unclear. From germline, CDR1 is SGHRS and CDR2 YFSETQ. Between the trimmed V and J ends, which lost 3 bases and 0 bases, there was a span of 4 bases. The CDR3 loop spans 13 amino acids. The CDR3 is CASSSASGNTIYF. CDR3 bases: TGCGCCAGCAGCTCGGCCTCTGGAAACACCATATATTTT.

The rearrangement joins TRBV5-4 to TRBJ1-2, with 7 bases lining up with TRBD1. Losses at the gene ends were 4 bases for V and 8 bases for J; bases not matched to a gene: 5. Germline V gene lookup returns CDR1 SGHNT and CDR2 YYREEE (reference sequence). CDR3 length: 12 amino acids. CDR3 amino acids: CASSLTGNGYTF. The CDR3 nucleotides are TGTGCCAGCAGCCTGACAGGGAACGGCTACACCTTC.